These 7 T cell receptor beta chains came from one sample sequenced in a study of blood T cells in healthy people across ages (dated by TCRdb to the mid-2010s). To prepare the library, 5' RACE was applied. Instrument on record: Illumina HiSeq 2500. A second PCR of roughly 7 to 11 cycles was performed with a sample-barcoded 5' primer and a J-beta primer mix. The public reads were run again by TCRdb, first through fastp at Q25 and then through MiXCR, and only productive beta chains were kept. Identical CDR3 protein sequences are pooled into one entry, listed with their most common genes and DNA. For this sample the table gives fewer than 1,000,000 distinct CDR3 sequences, of which about half were detected only once. Roughly 20% of the sample is taken by the ten largest. Sequencing was performed on blood. The receptors come from a man older than 75 in good health.

This chain uses TRBV10-3 with TRBJ2-4; D possibly corresponds to TRBD2 (5 bases). Germline V gene sequence: CDR1 ENHRY, CDR2 SYGVKD. The CDR3 sequence is 14 residues long. V dropped 3 bases and J dropped 0 bases, with 6 bases sitting between them. The CDR3 is CAISEAVAKNIQYF. The CDR3 DNA follows: TGTGCCATCAGTGAAGCGGTAGCCAAAAACATTCAGTACTTC.

A few counts support this clonotype. CDR3 DNA sequence: TGTGCCAGCTCACCACCCCTAGCACACAATGAGCAGTTCTTC. This sequence encodes CASSPPLAHNEQFF. The chain has TRBV18 and TRBJ2-1; D may be TRBD2 (5 bases). The ends were cut back, 0 bases at V and 5 bases at J, with 8 bases in the middle. CDR1 KGHSH and CDR2 LQKENI come from the germline V gene. The CDR3 has 14 residues.

The chain has TRBV29-1 and TRBJ1-2, with D perhaps matching TRBD1 (6 bases). From germline, CDR1 is SQVTM and CDR2 ANQGSEA. Trimming removed 0 bases at V and 3 bases at J, with 17 bases between. The CDR3 has 16 residues. The CDR3 loop is CSVEDDRGTLHYGYTF. CDR3 nucleotides: TGCAGCGTTGAAGACGACCGCGGGACACTCCACTATGGCTACACCTTC.

The rearrangement joins TRBV27 to TRBJ2-3; 12 bases are a match to TRBD2. This CDR3 comprises 15 residues. V lost 5 bases and J lost 5; bases outside the gene matches: 5. Germline CDR1 reads MNHEY; CDR2 reads SMNVEV (reference sequence). CDR3 in DNA: TGTGCCAGCAGTACTAGCGGGGGGCGGGGAGATACGCAGTATTTT. Its translation is CASSTSGGRGDTQYF.

This chain uses TRBV5-1 with TRBJ2-4; a possible D gene is TRBD2 (5 bases). The DNA matches TRBJ2-5 better at its end, which makes the J call doubtful. Germline V gene lookup returns CDR1 SGHRS and CDR2 YFSETQ. The length of the CDR3 is 14 residues. The CDR3 loop is CASSSDGGQETQYF. The CDR3 nucleotides are TGCGCCAGCAGCAGCGACGGAGGCCAAGAGACCCAGTACTTC.

This clonotype has only a few counts. The genes are TRBV6-6 and TRBJ1-1; TRBD1 matches 9 bases. The CDR3 runs to 13 residues. CDR1 is MNHNY, CDR2 SVGAGI, per germline (reference sequence). The J segment lost 4 bases and the V segment lost 5 bases, leaving 2 bases of the junction unmatched. In nucleotides, the CDR3 is TGTGCCAGCAGTCGGACAGGGGTCACTGAAGCTTTCTTT. Residues: CASSRTGVTEAFF.

Concerning this clonotype: The junction and the germline gene differ at one end; a read error may be behind it. J is TRBJ2-5 and V is TRBV25-1; unclear D gene. The germline V gene encodes CDR1 MGHDK and CDR2 SYGVNS. The CDR3 sequence is 16 residues long. Here the CDR3 DNA reads TGTGCCGGCAGTGATGGTGGAAGGGCCCGACAAGAGACCCAGTACTTC. This gives the protein CAGSDGGRARQETQYF.